The rows below give T cell receptor beta chains drawn from one sample of a study of cytomegalovirus exposure and HLA in healthy donors. Only in-frame clones appear in the TCRdb table, and some are missing; sequencing was by immunoSEQ multiplex PCR. The sample shows about 170,000 clones, and 0.79% sits with its ten largest clones. The sequenced material came from PBMCs. All receptors come from a woman aged 18-29 years in good health and CMV-seropositive. The CDR3 runs from the conserved cysteine through the conserved F or W. A D gene is named only where the DNA matches it firmly.

D gene: TRBD2
V gene: TRBV7-9
J gene: TRBJ2-5
CDR3 protein: CAARGTGGRETQYF
CDR3 DNA: TGTGCCGCCCGAGGGACGGGGGGGCGAGAGACCCAGTACTTC

D gene: TRBD1
V gene: TRBV5-1
J gene: TRBJ1-4
CDR3 protein: CASSQYGTGIATNEKLFF
CDR3 DNA: TGCGCCAGCAGCCAATACGGGACAGGTATCGCGACTAATGAAAAACTGTTTTTT

D gene: NA
V gene: TRBV30
J gene: TRBJ1-5
CDR3 protein: CAWSREGSNRQPQHF
CDR3 DNA: TGTGCCTGGAGTCGGGAGGGGTCTAACAGGCAGCCCCAGCATTTT

D gene: TRBD2
V gene: TRBV7-8
J gene: TRBJ2-7
CDR3 protein: CASSSSPGLYYEQYF
CDR3 DNA: TGTGCCAGCAGCTCATCCCCGGGACTATACTACGAGCAGTACTTC

D gene: NA
V gene: TRBV9
J gene: TRBJ1-1
CDR3 protein: CASSPSEANTEAFF
CDR3 DNA: TGTGCCAGCAGCCCAAGCGAGGCGAACACTGAAGCTTTCTTT

D gene: NA
V gene: TRBV29-1
J gene: TRBJ2-2
CDR3 protein: CSVGSWEEAGELFF
CDR3 DNA: TGCAGCGTCGGATCATGGGAGGAGGCCGGGGAGCTGTTTTTT

D gene: NA
V gene: TRBV13
J gene: TRBJ2-7
CDR3 protein: CASSLRQVSYEQYF
CDR3 DNA: TGTGCCAGCAGCTTACGGCAGGTCTCCTACGAGCAGTACTTC

D gene: NA
V gene: TRBV5-4
J gene: TRBJ1-1
CDR3 protein: CASSLEIRNTEAFF
CDR3 DNA: TGTGCCAGCAGCCTGGAAATCAGGAACACTGAAGCTTTCTTT

D gene: TRBD1
V gene: TRBV5-1
J gene: TRBJ1-1
CDR3 protein: CASSLAQGAVTEAFF
CDR3 DNA: TGCGCCAGCAGCTTGGCCCAGGGGGCAGTTACTGAAGCTTTCTTT

D gene: NA
V gene: TRBV10-3
J gene: TRBJ1-5
CDR3 protein: CAISGGQRNSNQPQHF
CDR3 DNA: TGTGCCATCAGTGGAGGACAGCGAAATAGCAATCAGCCCCAGCATTTT

D gene: NA
V gene: TRBV7-9
J gene: TRBJ1-2
CDR3 protein: CASSSPQVLNGYTF
CDR3 DNA: TGTGCCAGCAGTTCACCACAGGTCCTAAATGGCTACACCTTC

D gene: TRBD2
V gene: TRBV7-9
J gene: TRBJ2-7
CDR3 protein: CASSLVTSGAPYEQYF
CDR3 DNA: TGTGCCAGCAGCTTAGTTACTAGCGGAGCCCCCTACGAGCAGTACTTC

D gene: NA
V gene: TRBV5-4
J gene: TRBJ1-2
CDR3 protein: CASSLAGEDHGYTF
CDR3 DNA: TGTGCCAGCAGCTTGGCGGGTGAAGATCATGGCTACACCTTC

D gene: TRBD2
V gene: TRBV7-2
J gene: TRBJ2-3
CDR3 protein: CASSWTSGPTDTQYF
CDR3 DNA: TGTGCCAGCAGCTGGACTAGCGGCCCCACAGATACGCAGTATTTT